The 29 T cell receptor beta chains listed next were all sequenced from one sample in a study of T cells in Graves' hyperthyroidism and ophthalmopathy. TCR beta CDR3 sequences were amplified from RNA transcripts. Researchers ran a first-round RT-PCR on the TCR CDR3 using the HTBI primer set. TCRdb re-derived calls from the multiplex PCR reads in MiXCR, one entry per CDR3 protein. The top ten clones hold roughly 60% of a sample with around 300,000 distinct CDR3 sequences, 20% to 25% of them seen once. Sequencing was done on a sample of blood. The receptors come from a man aged 25-40 years with Graves' ophthalmopathy.

This clonotype has a count of ten or more. Here the CDR3 DNA reads TGTGCCATCAGTGAGTCGAAAGGGGGCGGGAACACTGAAGCTTTCTTT. This sequence encodes CAISESKGGGNTEAFF. The J gene is TRBJ1-1, the V gene TRBV10-3, with TRBD1 matching 7 bases. This CDR3 has 16 residues. Germline CDR1 reads ENHRY; CDR2 reads SYGVKD. V was clipped by 0 bases and J by 1 base; unmatched bases: 5.

The rearrangement uses TRBV7-9 and TRBJ2-2; weak D call: TRBD1 (7 bases). CDR1 is SEHNR and CDR2 is FQNEAQ in the germline V gene (reference sequence). This CDR3 comprises 16 residues. Trimming took off 3 bases at V and 0 bases at J, with 11 bases between the two ends. The CDR3 loop is CASSLGGTANTGELFF. The DNA for the CDR3 is TGTGCCAGCAGCTTGGGCGGGACAGCGAACACCGGGGAGCTGTTTTTT.

For the CDR3, the DNA is TGTGCCAGCAGTTTACAGGGGAAAAAGGCTTTCTTT. Its protein is CASSLQGKKAFF. V is TRBV28 and J is TRBJ1-1; D might be TRBD1 (6 bases). The CDR3 is 12 amino acids. With 2 bases removed from V and 11 bases from J, the gap between germline ends came to 12 bases. Germline V gene data show CDR1 as MDHEN and CDR2 as SYDVKM. The complete variable domain, with remaining parts taken from reference TRBV28 and TRBJ1-1, reads DVKVTQSSRYLVKRTGEKVFLECVQDMDHENMFWYRQDPGLGLRLIYFSYDVKMKEKGDIPEGYSVSREKKERFSLILESASTNQTSMYLCASSLQGKKAFFGQGTRLTVV.

This clonotype was counted many times. The CDR3 nucleotides are TGTGCCAGCAGCGGTCGTGTGGATACGCAGTATTTT. It codes for CASSGRVDTQYF. The gene calls are TRBV11-3 and TRBJ2-3; no clear D. Per germline, CDR1 SGHNT and CDR2 YENEEA. CDR3 length: 12 amino acids. Deletions cut 5 bases from V and 6 bases from J, with 9 bases between.

About this clonotype: An end of the junction does not agree with germline; a read error may underlie this. The V gene is TRBV12-3 or TRBV12-4, the J gene TRBJ1-5, with D tentatively TRBD1 (5 bases). CDR3 length: 12 amino acids. The CDR3 spells CASSTSQKGQDF. The CDR3 nucleotides are TGTGCCAGCAGCACCTCGCAGAAGGGGCAGGATTTT.

In regard to this clonotype: A much larger clone differs by one base, so this may be a read error. The chain employs TRBV6-1 and TRBJ2-7; 10 positions match TRBD2. V was pared by 5 bases and J by 1 base, with 5 bases of the junction left unmatched. The germline CDR1 and CDR2 sequences are MNHNS and SASEGT. This CDR3 contains 15 residues. The CDR3 protein is CASSHEREGSYEQYF. CDR3 sequence (DNA): TGTGCCAGCAGTCACGAGCGGGAGGGGTCCTACGAGCAGTACTTC.

This clonotype was observed a few times. The V and J genes are TRBV28 and TRBJ1-3; no reliable D call. Trimming removed 6 bases at V and 0 bases at J, with 15 bases between. The CDR3 has 16 amino acids. Germline CDR1 MDHEN, CDR2 SYDVKM. The CDR3: CASSPPDSYSGNTIYF. As DNA, the CDR3 is TGTGCCAGCAGCCCGCCCGACTCCTACTCTGGAAACACCATATATTTT. Looking up the rest from reference TRBV28 and TRBJ1-3 gives the full variable domain: DVKVTQSSRYLVKRTGEKVFLECVQDMDHENMFWYRQDPGLGLRLIYFSYDVKMKEKGDIPEGYSVSREKKERFSLILESASTNQTSMYLCASSPPDSYSGNTIYFGEGSWLTVV.

This clonotype was found many times. V usage is TRBV24-1 and J usage is TRBJ1-1, with no clear D. The CDR3 contains 13 residues. Germline V CDR1 and CDR2: KGHDR, SFDVKD. The V and J ends lost 0 bases and 4 bases respectively, with 5 bases between them. CDR3 residues: CATSDLTATEAFF. Here the CDR3 DNA reads TGTGCCACCAGTGATTTGACCGCCACTGAAGCTTTCTTT.

V is TRBV15 and J is TRBJ2-7, with D maybe TRBD1 (6 bases). The CDR3 has 13 residues. Germline-derived CDR1 and CDR2 are LNHNV and YYDKDF (reference sequence). The ends were cut back, 4 bases at V and 3 bases at J, with 10 bases in the middle. The CDR3 here is CATSTGVDYEQYF. As DNA, the CDR3 is TGTGCCACCAGCACAGGGGTTGACTACGAGCAGTACTTC.

The V gene is TRBV4-2, the J gene TRBJ2-3; no clear D. V dropped 1 base and J dropped 3 bases, with 14 bases sitting between them. The V gene's germline CDR1 is LGHNA and CDR2 YNFKEQ. This CDR3 has 16 amino acids. CDR3 loop: CASSQGFSQGTDTQYF. The CDR3 DNA sequence: TGTGCCAGCAGCCAAGGGTTTAGCCAAGGAACAGATACGCAGTATTTT.

This clonotype has ten or more counts. This sequence joins TRBV28 and TRBJ2-5; perhaps D is TRBD1 or TRBD2 (5 bases each). Germline V gene lookup returns CDR1 MDHEN and CDR2 SYDVKM. Deletions cut 2 bases from V and 3 bases from J, with 19 bases between. This CDR3 has 17 residues. CDR3 amino acids: CASSLDLTQEVKETQYF. CDR3 DNA sequence: TGTGCCAGCAGTTTAGATCTGACACAGGAGGTGAAAGAGACCCAGTACTTC.

This clonotype was detected many times. V usage is TRBV7-2 and J usage is TRBJ2-2; unclear D gene. Germline V gives CDR1 SGHTA, CDR2 FQGNSA. The CDR3 contains 14 residues. V was pared by 1 base and J by 3 bases, with 6 bases between. In DNA form, the CDR3 reads TGTGCCAGCAGCTTAGGGGGATACACCGGGGAGCTGTTTTTT. Translated: CASSLGGYTGELFF.

This chain connects TRBV30 to TRBJ2-7, with TRBD2 as a possible D gene (5 bases). The CDR3 contains 16 residues. Trimming took off 1 base at V and 3 bases at J, with 19 bases between the two ends. Germline V gene data show CDR1 as GTSNPN and CDR2 as SVGIG (reference sequence). Written as DNA, the CDR3 is TGTGCCTGGAGTGCCTTCGACGGAGGATTGCGCTACGAGCAGTACTTC. Encoded protein: CAWSAFDGGLRYEQYF.

The rearrangement joins TRBV7-9 to TRBJ2-3, with TRBD2 as a possible D gene (7 bases). Per the germline V gene, CDR1 is SEHNR and CDR2 is FQNEAQ (reference sequence). Trimming took 5 bases from V and 0 from J, leaving 15 bases between them. This CDR3 region has 16 residues. The CDR3 loop reads CASSILRGASTDTQYF. CDR3 bases: TGTGCCAGCAGCATCCTTCGGGGGGCTAGCACAGATACGCAGTATTTT.

This clonotype was found a few times. The chain recombines TRBV5-1 with TRBJ2-3; D is uncertain. The CDR3 extends over 16 amino acids. The germline gives CDR1 SGHRS, CDR2 YFSETQ. With 3 bases removed from V and 1 base from J, the gap between germline ends came to 15 bases. The CDR3 DNA sequence: TGCGCCAGCAGCTCTGGCCGAGGTTATGGCACAGATACGCAGTATTTT. Protein: CASSSGRGYGTDTQYF.

The rearrangement joins TRBV7-3 to TRBJ2-5; 13 bases fit TRBD2. The CDR3 length is 17 residues. Germline-derived CDR1 and CDR2 are SGHTA and FQGTGA. V dropped 3 bases and J dropped 1; count of bases not matched to a gene: 5. The CDR3 coding sequence is TGTGCCAGCAGCTTGGGACTAGCGGGAACCATCCAAGAGACCCAGTACTTC. This encodes CASSLGLAGTIQETQYF. Complete variable domain (other parts from reference TRBV7-3 and TRBJ2-5): GAGVSQTPSNKVTEKGKYVELRCDPISGHTALYWYRQSLGQGPEFLIYFQGTGAADDSGLPNDRFFAVRPEGSVSTLKIQRTERGDSAVYLCASSLGLAGTIQETQYFGPGTRLLVL.

This clonotype was counted between two and nine times. This chain joins TRBV7-6 and TRBJ1-5; TRBD1 aligns across 12 bases. J lost 0 bases, V lost 1 base, and 7 bases had no gene match. Germline CDR1 and CDR2: SGHVS and FNYEAQ. The CDR3 contains 19 residues. CDR3 sequence: CASSLGGQGALYSNQPQHF. The DNA for the CDR3 is TGTGCCAGCAGCTTAGGGGGACAGGGGGCCCTATATAGCAATCAGCCCCAGCATTTT.

The chain uses TRBV15 and TRBJ2-7; tentative D call: TRBD2 (6 bases). Trimming removed 3 bases from V and 3 bases from J, with 15 bases in between. CDR1 and CDR2 (germline): LNHNV, YYDKDF (reference sequence). The length of the CDR3 is 15 residues. The chain's CDR3 is CATSSRHSGVYEQYF. CDR3 DNA: TGTGCCACCAGCAGTCGCCATTCGGGGGTCTACGAGCAGTACTTC.

This clonotype was detected ten times or more. This chain links TRBV7-9 with TRBJ2-5; 9 bases line up with TRBD1. V trimming: 7 bases; J trimming: 5 bases; junction bases outside the gene matches: 11. The germline V gene encodes CDR1 SEHNR and CDR2 FQNEAQ (reference sequence). The CDR3 totals 15 residues. The chain's CDR3 is CASTDGRQGGETQYF. The CDR3 nucleotides are TGTGCCAGCACCGATGGGAGACAGGGGGGGGAGACCCAGTACTTC.

The sample holds many counts of this clonotype. The chain recombines TRBV3-1 with TRBJ1-5; D is unclear. V lost 1 base and J 0 bases, leaving 10 bases between the germline ends. This CDR3 region has 16 residues. Germline values: CDR1 LGHDT, CDR2 YNNKEL (reference sequence). The CDR3 DNA reads as TGTGCCAGCAGCCAAGGTGGACCTACTAGCAATCAGCCCCAGCATTTT. Its protein product is CASSQGGPTSNQPQHF.

The chain joins TRBV10-3 to TRBJ2-7; 10 bases align to TRBD1. The V and J ends lost 7 bases and 2 bases, in that order; junction bases with no gene match: 2. The germline gives CDR1 ENHRY, CDR2 SYGVKD. The length of the CDR3 is 13 residues. This CDR3 is CAIMGQGPYEQYF. Here the CDR3 DNA reads TGTGCCATCATGGGACAGGGGCCCTACGAGCAGTACTTC.

This clonotype was observed a few times. This rearrangement joins TRBV27 to TRBJ1-5; possible D gene TRBD1, 6 bases. Germline V lookup: CDR1 MNHEY, CDR2 SMNVEV (reference sequence). Trimming cost V 4 bases and J 3 bases, with 13 bases left between them. This CDR3 contains 15 residues. The CDR3 DNA is TGTGCCAGCAGTTCAGCAGGGGCCTACAATCAGCCCCAGCATTTT. It codes for CASSSAGAYNQPQHF.

CDR3 amino acids: CSARYYYNEQFF. In DNA form, the CDR3 reads TGCAGTGCTAGATACTACTACAATGAGCAGTTCTTC. The rearrangement links TRBV20-1 to TRBJ2-1; no firm D call. CDR1 and CDR2 (germline): DFQATT, SNEGSKA (reference sequence). Trimming shortened V by 2 bases and J by 3 bases, and 5 bases separated the two germline ends. This CDR3 has 12 residues.

Ten or more counts support this clonotype. CDR3 residues: CASSVPSSDNGVCEQYF. CDR3 coding DNA: TGTGCCAGCAGCGTACCTTCATCTGACAATGGAGTATGCGAGCAGTACTTC. The chain employs TRBV9 and TRBJ2-7; D is unresolved. Trimming took 1 base from V and 6 from J, leaving 23 bases between them. Germline CDR1 and CDR2: SGDLS and YYNGEE. This CDR3 is built from 17 residues.

J is TRBJ2-1 and V is TRBV7-8; 8 bases line up with TRBD1. Germline V gene data show CDR1 as SGHVS and CDR2 as FQNEAQ. CDR3 length: 15 residues. After removal of 5 bases from V and 8 bases from J, the junction contained 11 bases not matched to a gene. The CDR3: CASSGDRSRGHEQFF. The CDR3 DNA follows: TGTGCCAGCAGCGGGGACAGGTCGAGAGGGCATGAGCAGTTCTTC.

The chain has TRBV5-5 and TRBJ2-7, with D maybe TRBD1 (6 bases). The V and J ends lost 3 bases and 3 bases respectively, with 13 bases between them. The CDR3 totals 14 residues. Germline CDR1 reads SGHKS; CDR2 reads YYEKEE (reference sequence). CDR3 loop: CASSSGTRLYEQYF. DNA of the CDR3: TGTGCCAGCAGCTCAGGGACACGACTCTACGAGCAGTACTTC.

The CDR3 DNA is TGTGCCAGCAGCCACTCGGGCGAAGGGGATACGCAGTATTTT. Encoded protein: CASSHSGEGDTQYF. The chain joins TRBV3-1 to TRBJ2-3; D call uncertain. Per germline, CDR1 LGHDT and CDR2 YNNKEL (reference sequence). The germline V and J ends were trimmed by 3 bases and 6 bases, with 13 bases remaining between them. This CDR3 is 14 amino acids long.

This clonotype was picked up many times. The rearrangement links TRBV7-6 to TRBJ2-3; 8 bases agree with TRBD2. The CDR3 consists of 15 residues. Germline lookup yields CDR1 SGHVS and CDR2 FNYEAQ. V was pared by 5 bases and J by 0 bases, with 4 bases of the junction left unmatched. The CDR3 is CASSPLAGSTDTQYF. The CDR3 DNA is TGTGCCAGCAGCCCATTAGCGGGGAGCACAGATACGCAGTATTTT.

This clonotype was counted only a few times. This chain connects TRBV5-1 to TRBJ2-1; 8 nucleotides align to TRBD2. This CDR3 has 14 residues. V dropped 4 bases and J dropped 7; count of bases not matched to a gene: 7. CDR1 is SGHRS and CDR2 is YFSETQ in the germline V gene. The CDR3 protein is CASSQSGGGNEQFF. CDR3 DNA sequence: TGCGCCAGCAGCCAATCCGGGGGGGGGAATGAGCAGTTCTTC.